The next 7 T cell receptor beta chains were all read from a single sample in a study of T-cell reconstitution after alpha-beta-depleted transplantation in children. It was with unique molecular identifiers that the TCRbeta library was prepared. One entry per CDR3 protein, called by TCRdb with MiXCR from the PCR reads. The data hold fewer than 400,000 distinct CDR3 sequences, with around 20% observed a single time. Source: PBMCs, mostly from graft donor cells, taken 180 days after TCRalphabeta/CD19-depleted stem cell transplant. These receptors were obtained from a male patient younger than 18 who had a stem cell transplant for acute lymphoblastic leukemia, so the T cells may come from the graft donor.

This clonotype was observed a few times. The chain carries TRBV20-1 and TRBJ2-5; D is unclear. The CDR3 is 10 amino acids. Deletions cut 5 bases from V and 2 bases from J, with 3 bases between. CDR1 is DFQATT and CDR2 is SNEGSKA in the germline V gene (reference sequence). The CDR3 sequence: CSAVQETQYF. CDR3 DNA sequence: TGCAGTGCTGTTCAAGAGACCCAGTACTTC.

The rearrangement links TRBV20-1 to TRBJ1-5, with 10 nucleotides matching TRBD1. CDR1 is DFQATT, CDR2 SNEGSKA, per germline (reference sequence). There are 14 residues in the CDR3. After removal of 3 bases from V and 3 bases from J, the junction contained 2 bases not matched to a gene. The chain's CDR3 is CSARGQGTNQPQHF. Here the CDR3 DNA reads TGCAGTGCTAGGGGACAGGGGACCAATCAGCCCCAGCATTTT.

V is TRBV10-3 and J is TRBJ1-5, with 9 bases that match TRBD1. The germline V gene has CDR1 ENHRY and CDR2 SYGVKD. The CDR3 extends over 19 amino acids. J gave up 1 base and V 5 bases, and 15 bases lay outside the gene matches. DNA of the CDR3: TGTGCCATCAGTCCCGGGACAGGGACCGGGCCCTGGAGCAATCAGCCCCAGCATTTT. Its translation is CAISPGTGTGPWSNQPQHF.

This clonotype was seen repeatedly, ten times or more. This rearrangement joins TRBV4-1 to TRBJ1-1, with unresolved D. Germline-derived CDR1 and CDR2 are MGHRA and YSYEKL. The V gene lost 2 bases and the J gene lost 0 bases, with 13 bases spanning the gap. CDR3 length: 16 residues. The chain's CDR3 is CASSQKGAYMNTEAFF. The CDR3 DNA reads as TGCGCCAGCAGCCAAAAGGGAGCGTATATGAACACTGAAGCTTTCTTT.

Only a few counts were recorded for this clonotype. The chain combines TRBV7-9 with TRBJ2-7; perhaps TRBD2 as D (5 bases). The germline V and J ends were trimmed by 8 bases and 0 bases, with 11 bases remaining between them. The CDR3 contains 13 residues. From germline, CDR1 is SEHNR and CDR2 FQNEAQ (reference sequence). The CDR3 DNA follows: TGTGCCAGCCGCCAAGGGAGCTCCTACGAGCAGTACTTC. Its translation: CASRQGSSYEQYF.

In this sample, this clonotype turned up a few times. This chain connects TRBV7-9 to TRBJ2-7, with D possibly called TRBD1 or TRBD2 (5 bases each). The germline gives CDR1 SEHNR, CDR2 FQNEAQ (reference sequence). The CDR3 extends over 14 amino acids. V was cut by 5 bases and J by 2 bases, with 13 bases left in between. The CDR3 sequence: CASSAGTKPYEQYF. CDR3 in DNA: TGTGCCAGCAGCGCCGGGACCAAACCCTACGAGCAGTACTTC.

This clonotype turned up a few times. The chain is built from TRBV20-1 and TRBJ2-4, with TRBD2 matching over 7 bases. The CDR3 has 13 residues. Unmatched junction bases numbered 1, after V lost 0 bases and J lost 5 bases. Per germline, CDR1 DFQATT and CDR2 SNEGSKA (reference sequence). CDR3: CSAREGGENIQYF. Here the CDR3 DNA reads TGCAGTGCTAGAGAGGGGGGGGAAAACATTCAGTACTTC.